Below are 23 T cell receptor beta chains sequenced from a single sample in a study of cytomegalovirus exposure and HLA in healthy donors. Amplification used 60 Vbeta primers and 13 Jbeta primers. TCRdb's copy holds only in-frame clones and misses some; the assay was immunoSEQ multiplex PCR. This sample has about 69,000 clones, with 70% to 80% found just once. Specimen: PBMCs. Receptor source: a young man in good health and CMV-seronegative.

The chain links TRBV2 to TRBJ2-7; D not certain. The V gene's germline CDR1 is SNHLY and CDR2 FYNNEI. V was pared by 4 bases and J by 6 bases, with 4 bases between. The CDR3 is 10 amino acids. CDR3 in DNA: TGTGCCAGCAGTGTGGCCGAGCAGTACTTC. Translated: CASSVAEQYF.

The CDR3 DNA sequence: TGTGCCAGCAGCGGAGGGACTAGCGGGGTCAACAATGAGCAGTTCTTC. Translated, it gives CASSGGTSGVNNEQFF. V usage is TRBV7-2 and J usage is TRBJ2-1, with 13 bases matching TRBD2. V shed 5 bases, J shed 5 bases, and the junction held 6 bases outside the gene matches. Germline CDR1 reads SGHTA; CDR2 reads FQGNSA. The CDR3 spans 16 residues.

The chain combines TRBV5-4 with TRBJ2-5; 8 nucleotides agree with TRBD1. V lost 3 bases, J lost 5 bases, and 9 bases stayed unmatched. Germline V gene data show CDR1 as SGHNT and CDR2 as YYREEE (reference sequence). There are 15 residues in the CDR3. The CDR3 DNA sequence: TGTGCCAGCAGCTCCGGACAGGGAAAGGAGGAGACCCAGTACTTC. Amino acids: CASSSGQGKEETQYF.

The chain combines TRBV4-2 with TRBJ2-5; 9 bases match TRBD1. This CDR3 comprises 19 residues. V shed 3 bases, J shed 2 bases, and the junction held 16 bases outside the gene matches. Per germline, CDR1 LGHNA and CDR2 YNFKEQ. CDR3 loop: CASSHRTGERGRAQETQYF. CDR3 coding DNA: TGTGCCAGCAGCCATCGGACAGGGGAACGAGGGAGGGCACAAGAGACCCAGTACTTC.

The chain has TRBV28 and TRBJ2-3, with TRBD1 identical over 7 bases. CDR1 MDHEN and CDR2 SYDVKM come from the germline V gene. CDR3 length equals 15 residues. Germline trimming cut 2 bases from V and 6 bases from J; bases unmatched to any gene: 8. The CDR3 sequence: CASSLKQGRADTQYF. The CDR3 nucleotides read TGTGCCAGCAGTTTAAAACAGGGGAGAGCTGATACGCAGTATTTT.

This clone was detected only once. The chain links TRBV9 to TRBJ2-3; TRBD1 matches at 7 bases. With V trimmed by 3 bases and J by 4 bases, 5 bases remained unmatched. The germline gives CDR1 SGDLS, CDR2 YYNGEE. The CDR3 is 14 residues long. The DNA for the CDR3 is TGTGCCAGCAGCGGACAGGGTAGCGCAGATACGCAGTATTTT. The encoded protein is CASSGQGSADTQYF.

This clone has just a few counts. This rearrangement joins TRBV28 to TRBJ2-7; D not resolved. This CDR3 is built from 15 residues. Trimming shortened V by 6 bases and J by 0 bases, and 15 bases separated the two germline ends. CDR1 and CDR2 (germline): MDHEN, SYDVKM. This CDR3 reads CASSRYGVFSYEQYV. As DNA, the CDR3 is TGTGCCAGCAGCCGTTACGGAGTCTTCTCCTACGAGCAGTACGTC.

This clone occurred a few times. This is likely an artifact of a read error, given a far larger clone one base away. This chain uses TRBV5-4 with TRBJ2-1; 9 bases match TRBD1. The CDR3 length is 15 residues. Germline V gene data show CDR1 as SGHNT and CDR2 as YYREEE (reference sequence). CDR3 sequence reads: CASSSLGDRDNEEFF. CDR3 sequence (DNA): TGTGCCAGCAGCTCCCTGGGGGACAGGGACAATGAGGAGTTCTTC.

A few counts support this clone. CDR3 sequence: CASSPAVNTEAFF. DNA of the CDR3: TGTGCCAGCTCACCCGCAGTGAACACTGAAGCTTTCTTT. The gene calls are TRBV18 and TRBJ1-1; D gene ambiguous. This CDR3 has 13 amino acids. The V gene's germline CDR1 is KGHSH and CDR2 LQKENI. Trimming removed 3 bases at V and 0 bases at J, with 5 bases between.

The chain combines TRBV19 with TRBJ2-1; 7 positions match TRBD1. CDR1 and CDR2 from the germline V gene are LNHDA and SQIVND (reference sequence). After removal of 3 bases from V and 4 bases from J, the junction contained 6 bases not matched to a gene. The CDR3 has 15 amino acids. CDR3 DNA: TGTGCCAGTAGTATCGGGACAGTCCTTTACAATGAGCAGTTCTTC. This encodes CASSIGTVLYNEQFF.

This clone was counted a few times. The chain links TRBV7-8 to TRBJ2-1; 10 nucleotides agree with TRBD2. The V gene's germline CDR1 is SGHVS and CDR2 FQNEAQ. The CDR3 runs to 17 residues. Trimming took 6 bases from V and 4 from J; bases not matched to a gene: 12. This CDR3 reads CASSQRPGLASYNEQFF. The CDR3 nucleotides are TGTGCCAGCAGTCAACGGCCGGGACTAGCGTCTTACAATGAGCAGTTCTTC.

The rearrangement joins TRBV19 to TRBJ1-6; the match to TRBD1 covers 7 bases. The germline V gene encodes CDR1 LNHDA and CDR2 SQIVND (reference sequence). V was pared by 2 bases and J by 8 bases, with 12 bases of the junction left unmatched. This CDR3 spans 17 amino acids. CDR3 in DNA: TGTGCCAGTAGTATACCGGGTCTACAGGGGCTTTATTCACCCCTCCACTTT. It yields the protein CASSIPGLQGLYSPLHF.

The genes are TRBV6-1 and TRBJ1-2, with D possibly TRBD1 on 5 matching bases. Germline V gene sequence: CDR1 MNHNS, CDR2 SASEGT. CDR3 length: 13 amino acids. Trimming took 5 bases from V and 7 from J, leaving 14 bases between them. The CDR3 is CASSSDSGGGYTF. The CDR3 DNA reads as TGTGCCAGCAGTTCGGACTCGGGGGGTGGCTACACCTTC.

The V and J genes are TRBV6-4 and TRBJ2-2; TRBD2 might be the D (6 bases). Deletions cut 4 bases from V and 5 bases from J, with 11 bases between. CDR1 and CDR2 (germline): MRHNA, SNTAGT. The CDR3 runs 14 residues. The CDR3 is CASSVRGGTGELFF. As DNA, the CDR3 is TGTGCCAGCAGTGTTAGGGGAGGAACCGGGGAGCTGTTTTTT.

The chain uses TRBV6-1 and TRBJ1-6, with D possibly matching TRBD1 (6 bases). V shed 5 bases and J shed 7 bases, with 15 bases lying between them. Germline V CDR1 and CDR2: MNHNS, SASEGT. This CDR3 has 15 amino acids. The CDR3 here is CASSPRDRRNSPLHF. The CDR3 DNA is TGTGCCAGCAGTCCTCGAGACAGGAGGAATTCACCCCTCCACTTT.

This clone turned up a few times. V gene TRBV7-2 combines with J gene TRBJ1-4; D remains unclear. In germline, CDR1 is SGHTA, CDR2 FQGNSA. CDR3 length: 16 residues. V lost 2 bases and J lost 2, with 12 bases in between. CDR3 coding DNA: TGTGCCAGCAGCTTAACGTTTGTCGGGACTAATGAAAAACTGTTTTTT. The encoded protein is CASSLTFVGTNEKLFF.

The chain joins TRBV9 to TRBJ2-1; D possibly corresponds to TRBD2 (6 bases). Deletions cut 0 bases from V and 12 bases from J, with 19 bases between. CDR1 and CDR2 (germline): SGDLS, YYNGEE. This CDR3 is built from 15 residues. The CDR3 loop is CASSVDLAASVGQFF. The CDR3 region has the DNA TGTGCCAGCAGCGTAGATTTAGCGGCGTCTGTTGGGCAGTTCTTC.

V is TRBV30 and J is TRBJ2-1; unclear D gene. The CDR3 length is 13 residues. Trimming left V 3 bases short and J 5 bases short, with 11 bases between. Germline V gene data show CDR1 as GTSNPN and CDR2 as SVGIG (reference sequence). The CDR3 DNA is TGTGCCTGGAGGCCAACTACGAACAATGAGCAGTTCTTC. Protein product: CAWRPTTNNEQFF.

DNA for the CDR3: TGCGCCAGCAGCCAAGCCACCGGGACTAGCGAGTCACCGACCCAGTACTTC. Its protein product is CASSQATGTSESPTQYF. The rearrangement uses TRBV4-1 and TRBJ2-5; 10 bases are a match to TRBD2. Looked up from germline, CDR1 is MGHRA and CDR2 is YSYEKL. V shed 1 base and J 7 bases; nucleotides not matched to a gene: 12. There are 17 residues in the CDR3.

The rearrangement uses TRBV4-2 and TRBJ2-7; D possibly corresponds to TRBD2 (5 bases). This CDR3 comprises 14 residues. V gave up 0 bases and J gave up 3 bases, with 9 bases separating them. Looked up from germline, CDR1 is LGHNA and CDR2 is YNFKEQ. CDR3 residues: CASSQDAGVYEQYF. In DNA form, the CDR3 reads TGTGCCAGCAGCCAAGATGCCGGGGTCTACGAGCAGTACTTC.

The CDR3 DNA reads as TGTGCCAGCAGCCCGCCGGGACAGGAGAACTATGGCTACACCTTC. Its translation: CASSPPGQENYGYTF. The chain has TRBV7-3 and TRBJ1-2, with TRBD1 matching over 8 bases. Trimming removed 5 bases from V and 2 bases from J; junction bases left unmatched: 7. Germline values: CDR1 SGHTA, CDR2 FQGTGA. This CDR3 comprises 15 residues.

V and J are TRBV6-5 and TRBJ2-4, with a possible D match to TRBD2 (5 bases). Trimming took 6 bases from V and 7 from J, leaving 19 bases between them. The CDR3 spans 15 residues. Germline CDR1 and CDR2: MNHEY and SVGAGI. The CDR3 nucleotides read TGTGCCAGCAGCCCCCGGCATGGGTCGGGGAACATTCAGTACTTC. Encoded protein: CASSPRHGSGNIQYF.

V gene TRBV27 combines with J gene TRBJ2-5; the match to TRBD2 covers 9 bases. The V and J ends lost 6 bases and 7 bases, in that order; junction bases with no gene match: 9. Germline V gene data show CDR1 as MNHEY and CDR2 as SMNVEV (reference sequence). This CDR3 contains 14 residues. In DNA, the CDR3 is TGTGCCAGCAGACCAGCGGGGGGCAAAGGGACCCAGTACTTC. It yields the protein CASRPAGGKGTQYF.